This T cell receptor beta chain was sequenced in a study of cytomegalovirus exposure and HLA in healthy donors (TCRdb year 2017). In the study overall: According to a later analysis, one platform produced both the 120 validation repertoires and the 730 or so repertoires of the first cohort. The study was designed to test whether signatures of past pathogen exposure could be identified by cataloging public T cell receptors. Along with the approximately 620-subject first cohort, a separate validation cohort of around 110 different subjects was used. The study combined high-throughput TCR immunosequencing, statistical association of individual TCRs with disease status, and machine learning to predict cytomegalovirus infection status. Overall results and qualifications from the work: Cytomegalovirus status was reported to be diagnosed by the classifier with high specificity and sensitivity in both the original and validation cohorts. Most TCR sequences were observed very rarely across donors, whereas some public TCRs were present in many individuals. In a later analysis, TCRs clustered in the first cohort were found to also tend to co-occur in the 120 or so validation repertoires, with 94% of cluster scores above 0. The authors suggested that the approach could potentially be generalized to other disease states and immunological phenotypes. All 120 or so repertoires were used to score co-occurrence in the validation cohort in a later analysis, because that analysis had no HLA typing for the cohort. The study listed approximately 150 TCR beta chains as associated with cytomegalovirus. Three of the identified cytomegalovirus-associated TCR beta chains were confirmed in vitro to be specific for cytomegalovirus antigens.

The germline V gene provides CDR1 SGHRS and CDR2 YFSETQ. Here V drops 4 bases and J drops 0 bases, and the junction holds 25 bases not matched to any gene. The CDR3 has 23 amino acids, counting the end cysteine and phenylalanine. Only the CDR3 DNA stays, 69 bases, in frame from base 1. To note about this clone: The antigen this receptor binds is unknown. No base qualities exist here, and no much larger clone lies one base off it.

Donors formed part of the validation cohort, which comprised 120 subjects and was distinct from the first cohort of 666 subjects. Receptors were amplified or captured by the immunoSEQ multiplex PCR assay. The published analysis was carried out like this. A statistical classification framework was built for diagnosing cytomegalovirus status from the catalog of TCR beta chain sequences. The clones in this table, taken by TCRdb from immuneACCESS, are in-frame only. Not every clone is retained; where verified, under half of the shortfall comes from an unresolved V gene, and the cause of the rest is unknown. D and trimming come from the DNA, and the V and J calls and clone size come from that table. The sample table lists approximately 60,000 clones, 85% to 95% of them with a count of one. Under 6.5% of the sample is taken by the ten largest.

The V and J segments used are TRBV5-1 and TRBJ2-6; 7 central bases correspond to TRBD1. The clonotype was recovered from a woman younger than 35 in good health and CMV-seronegative. The sample was PBMCs. The nucleotides read TGCGCCAGCAGCACTAAGACAGGGTTCCCCGACTCTTGGCTCGACTCTGGGGCCAACGTCCTGACTTTC. This encodes CASSTKTGFPDSWLDSGANVLTF.